Each of the 28 T cell receptor beta chains below was sequenced from the same sample in a study of T-cell reconstitution after alpha-beta-depleted transplantation in children. The library targeted TCRbeta and was prepared with unique molecular identifiers. TCRdb reanalysed the PCR reads using MiXCR and keeps one entry per CDR3 protein. The sample lists about 540,000 distinct CDR3 sequences; roughly 18% were seen once. The material was PBMCs from the stem cell graft donor, obtained from the stem cell graft. These receptors came from a human donor who donated a stem cell graft to a child with acute lymphoblastic leukemia.

This clonotype was detected only a few times. This chain joins TRBV12-3 or TRBV12-4 and TRBJ2-2; the D gene could be TRBD1 or TRBD2 (6 bases each). With 4 bases removed from V and 6 bases from J, the gap between germline ends came to 15 bases. The CDR3 loop spans 15 amino acids. The CDR3 protein is CASSSLVGGPGELFF. The CDR3 bases are TGTGCCAGCAGTTCCTTAGTTGGGGGGCCCGGGGAGCTGTTTTTT.

The chain combines TRBV29-1 with TRBJ2-1, with 8 bases identical to TRBD1. CDR1 SQVTM and CDR2 ANQGSEA come from the germline V gene. Trimming removed 5 bases from V and 6 bases from J; junction bases left unmatched: 0. The CDR3 runs to 11 residues. CDR3 protein: CSVTGGNEQFF. CDR3 nucleotides: TGCAGCGTTACAGGGGGCAATGAGCAGTTCTTC.

The table lists this clonotype with a few counts. This chain links TRBV4-1 with TRBJ2-4, with D perhaps TRBD2 (6 bases). There are 17 residues in the CDR3. V lost 4 bases to trimming and J lost 0 bases, with 16 bases between them. Germline lookup yields CDR1 MGHRA and CDR2 YSYEKL. The CDR3 DNA follows: TGCGCCAGCAGCCCCGTTCGGGGGAGCAGAGCCAAAAACATTCAGTACTTC. Amino acid sequence: CASSPVRGSRAKNIQYF.

The chain joins TRBV14 to TRBJ2-7; no definite D call. Germline values: CDR1 SGHDN, CDR2 FVKESK. V lost 5 bases and J lost 7, with 9 bases in between. There are 11 residues in the CDR3. The CDR3 nucleotides are TGTGCCAGCAGCAACCCGTGGGAGCAGTACTTC. It yields the protein CASSNPWEQYF.

V and J are TRBV5-6 and TRBJ1-2; D is perhaps TRBD1 (6 bases). This CDR3 has 14 amino acids. CDR1 and CDR2 from the germline V gene are SGHDT and YYEEEE. Trimming shortened V by 4 bases and J by 3 bases, and 13 bases separated the two germline ends. The CDR3 region has the DNA TGTGCCAGCAGCCTCGAGGACAGCCACTATGGCTACACCTTC. Amino acids: CASSLEDSHYGYTF.

The chain is built from TRBV12-5 and TRBJ2-7; D gene uncertain. CDR3 size: 12 residues. Germline V CDR1 and CDR2: LGHNT, FRNRAP. Trimming took 0 bases from V and 6 from J, leaving 6 bases between them. CDR3: CASGLVFAEQYF. The CDR3 coding sequence is TGTGCTAGTGGTTTGGTTTTCGCCGAGCAGTACTTC.

This chain uses TRBV10-2 with TRBJ1-1; D perhaps matches TRBD1 (5 bases). This CDR3 has 14 amino acids. CDR1 is WSHSY and CDR2 is SAAADI in the germline V gene. Trimming took 3 bases from V and 9 from J, leaving 17 bases between them. The CDR3 DNA is TGCGCCAGCAGTGAATTTAGCCCCGAGGGGCAAGCTTTCTTT. Amino acid sequence: CASSEFSPEGQAFF.

This clonotype was seen many times. V is TRBV18 and J is TRBJ2-3; TRBD2 might be the D (5 bases). Germline CDR1 is KGHSH and CDR2 is LQKENI. There are 14 residues in the CDR3. V dropped 0 bases and J dropped 4 bases, with 8 bases sitting between them. The CDR3 here is CASSPPPGADTQYF. The CDR3 nucleotides read TGTGCCAGCTCACCACCGCCCGGGGCAGATACGCAGTATTTT.

This clonotype has just a few counts. The V and J genes are TRBV4-2 and TRBJ2-5, with 7 bases lining up with TRBD1. V lost 0 bases, J lost 5 bases, and 6 bases stayed unmatched. Germline V gives CDR1 LGHNA, CDR2 YNFKEQ. This CDR3 spans 15 amino acids. CDR3 in amino acids: CASSQENRGMETQYF. The CDR3 region has the DNA TGTGCCAGCAGCCAAGAGAACAGGGGTATGGAGACCCAGTACTTC.

The chain combines TRBV20-1 with TRBJ2-7, with TRBD2 matching 10 bases. In germline, CDR1 is DFQATT, CDR2 SNEGSKA (reference sequence). Trimming at V came to 5 bases and at J to 3 bases, leaving 13 bases not matched to a gene. This CDR3 spans 16 amino acids. This chain's CDR3 is CSAGTPGLATLYEQYF. The CDR3 DNA sequence: TGCAGTGCTGGAACGCCGGGACTAGCGACCCTCTACGAGCAGTACTTC.

This clonotype was counted only a few times. The chain combines TRBV19 with TRBJ1-3; D is uncertain. CDR1 and CDR2 from the germline V gene are LNHDA and SQIVND (reference sequence). Between the trimmed V and J ends, which lost 0 bases and 0 bases, there was a span of 12 bases. There are 17 residues in the CDR3. The CDR3, as DNA: TGTGCCAGTAGTATAGACATTTTCGAATTCTCTGGAAACACCATATATTTT. Its protein product is CASSIDIFEFSGNTIYF.

This chain uses TRBV5-1 with TRBJ2-2; perhaps TRBD2 as D (6 bases). Trimming took 0 bases from V and 6 from J, leaving 15 bases between them. Germline V gene sequence: CDR1 SGHRS, CDR2 YFSETQ. There are 16 residues in the CDR3. As DNA, the CDR3 is TGCGCCAGCAGCTTGGGTCGGGGACTGGAGGCCGGGGAGCTGTTTTTT. It specifies CASSLGRGLEAGELFF. The entire variable domain, with the rest obtained from reference TRBV5-1 and TRBJ2-2, is as follows: KAGVTQTPRYLIKTRGQQVTLSCSPISGHRSVSWYQQTPGQGLQFLFEYFSETQRNKGNFPGRFSGRQFSNSRSEMNVSTLELGDSALYLCASSLGRGLEAGELFFGEGSRLTVL.

Ten or more counts support this clonotype. The V gene is TRBV28, the J gene TRBJ1-4; 11 nucleotides align to TRBD1. V shed 5 bases, J shed 8 bases, and the junction held 10 bases outside the gene matches. CDR1 and CDR2 (germline): MDHEN, SYDVKM. The length of the CDR3 is 16 residues. The CDR3, as DNA: TGTGCCAGCAGTCCGGAAGGGACAGGGGGTTCAGAAAAACTGTTTTTT. Its translation is CASSPEGTGGSEKLFF.

In its sample, this clonotype was seen a few times. This chain joins TRBV7-9 and TRBJ1-1; D not certain. The CDR3 runs 13 residues. V lost 4 bases and J lost 6, with 12 bases in between. CDR1 is SEHNR and CDR2 is FQNEAQ in the germline V gene (reference sequence). CDR3 residues: CASSSFYGAEAFF. DNA for the CDR3: TGTGCCAGCAGCTCGTTCTACGGGGCTGAAGCTTTCTTT.

A remark on this clonotype: At one boundary the junction diverges from the germline segment, which might be a read error. The CDR3 nucleotides read TGCGCCAGCAGCCAACTGGGAGATACGCACTATTTT. It is translated as CASSQLGDTHYF. V gene TRBV4-1 combines with J gene TRBJ2-3; D might be TRBD2 (5 bases). The V gene's germline CDR1 is MGHRA and CDR2 YSYEKL. The CDR3 is 12 residues long.

The V call is TRBV5-6, the J call TRBJ2-1; 11 nucleotides match TRBD2. V gave up 6 bases and J gave up 2 bases; unmatched junction bases: 10. CDR1 is SGHDT, CDR2 YYEEEE, per germline. This CDR3 contains 17 residues. CDR3 sequence: CASTPLSGRGAYNEQFF. The CDR3 nucleotides are TGTGCCAGCACCCCCCTTAGCGGGAGGGGAGCCTACAATGAGCAGTTCTTC.

This chain uses TRBV5-1 with TRBJ2-7; D is undetermined. Germline lookup yields CDR1 SGHRS and CDR2 YFSETQ. Trimming removed 1 base from V and 6 bases from J, with 8 bases in between. This CDR3 has 12 amino acids. CDR3 in amino acids: CASSLNPTEQYF. CDR3 bases: TGCGCCAGCAGCTTGAACCCTACCGAGCAGTACTTC.

This clonotype was detected only a few times. The V and J genes are TRBV18 and TRBJ1-1; D gene uncertain. CDR1 KGHSH and CDR2 LQKENI come from the germline V gene. V was trimmed by 2 bases and J by 1 base, leaving 8 bases between them. The CDR3 has 14 residues. CDR3 nucleotide sequence: TGTGCCAGCTCACCATACATGGGGAACACTGAAGCTTTCTTT. It is translated as CASSPYMGNTEAFF.

This clonotype was observed a handful of times. The DNA of the CDR3 is TGCGCCAGCAGCTCGCCGACGGTGAACACTGAAGCTTTCTTT. It encodes CASSSPTVNTEAFF. The gene calls are TRBV5-1 and TRBJ1-1; no clear D gene. Germline CDR1 and CDR2: SGHRS and YFSETQ. CDR3 size: 14 residues. Trimming took off 3 bases at V and 0 bases at J, with 9 bases between the two ends.

Ten or more counts support this clonotype. V and J are TRBV5-1 and TRBJ2-3, with 12 positions matching TRBD2. Trimming removed 3 bases from V and 1 base from J; junction bases left unmatched: 9. The CDR3 spans 18 residues. The germline V gene has CDR1 SGHRS and CDR2 YFSETQ. In DNA, the CDR3 is TGCGCCAGCAGCTCCGGACTAGCGGGGCCGCAGGGCACAGATACGCAGTATTTT. It encodes CASSSGLAGPQGTDTQYF.

The rearrangement links TRBV11-3 to TRBJ2-7; 12 nucleotides line up with TRBD2. Germline CDR1 reads SGHNT; CDR2 reads YENEEA. CDR3 size: 14 residues. J lost 6 bases, V lost 5 bases, and 5 bases had no gene match. This CDR3 is CASSTGTSGSEQYF. The CDR3 region has the DNA TGTGCCAGCAGCACCGGGACTAGCGGGTCCGAGCAGTACTTC.

This clonotype was observed a few times. J is TRBJ2-7 and V is TRBV6-1; the match to TRBD1 covers 8 bases. Germline V gene data show CDR1 as MNHNS and CDR2 as SASEGT. The CDR3 totals 16 residues. V lost 1 base and J lost 6; bases outside the gene matches: 11. CDR3 in amino acids: CASSEVWQGAWSEQYF. In nucleotides, the CDR3 is TGTGCCAGCAGTGAAGTCTGGCAGGGGGCTTGGAGCGAGCAGTACTTC.

DNA for the CDR3: TGTGCCAGCAACCCCGGTAGGGGGCGGACCGGGGAGCTGTTTTTT. Translated: CASNPGRGRTGELFF. The gene calls are TRBV11-2 and TRBJ2-2; 7 nucleotides line up with TRBD1. The length of the CDR3 is 15 residues. Germline CDR1 SGHAT, CDR2 FQNNGV. J gave up 5 bases and V 7 bases, and 10 bases lay outside the gene matches.

This clonotype was seen a few times. The rearrangement links TRBV5-1 to TRBJ2-7; the match to TRBD2 covers 7 bases. The germline V gene has CDR1 SGHRS and CDR2 YFSETQ. Losses at the gene ends were 4 bases for V and 6 bases for J; bases not matched to a gene: 4. The CDR3 spans 12 residues. The CDR3 loop reads CASSRREGEQYF. The CDR3 region has the DNA TGCGCCAGCAGCCGGAGGGAGGGCGAGCAGTACTTC.

This clonotype was observed a few times. The V call is TRBV7-2, the J call TRBJ1-2; D is unclear. This CDR3 contains 14 residues. The germline gives CDR1 SGHTA, CDR2 FQGNSA. Trimming removed 5 bases from V and 6 bases from J, with 16 bases in between. For the CDR3, the DNA is TGTGCCAGCAGCACACGTAACAGTGGGGATGGCTACACCTTC. This sequence encodes CASSTRNSGDGYTF.

This clonotype has only a few counts. This chain connects TRBV5-5 to TRBJ1-4, with D tentatively TRBD1 (5 bases). Trimming removed 6 bases from V and 5 bases from J, with 14 bases in between. Per the germline V gene, CDR1 is SGHKS and CDR2 is YYEKEE (reference sequence). This CDR3 spans 14 amino acids. CDR3 sequence: CASTTGSANEKLFF. For the CDR3, the DNA is TGTGCCAGCACCACAGGCTCTGCGAATGAAAAACTGTTTTTT.

This clonotype was seen a handful of times. This chain links TRBV5-1 with TRBJ2-1; 12 bases match TRBD2. The CDR3 sequence is 15 residues long. Germline V gives CDR1 SGHRS, CDR2 YFSETQ. V was clipped by 4 bases and J by 10 bases; unmatched bases: 9. The CDR3, as DNA: TGCGCCAGCAGCATCGGACTAGCGGGAATGGGGGAGCAGTTCTTC. Amino acid sequence: CASSIGLAGMGEQFF.

V usage is TRBV7-2 and J usage is TRBJ2-7; no clear D. The germline CDR1 and CDR2 sequences are SGHTA and FQGNSA. CDR3 length: 12 amino acids. The V and J ends lost 1 base and 3 bases respectively, with 4 bases between them. For the CDR3, the DNA is TGTGCCAGCAGCTTAGTGATCTACGAGCAGTACTTC. Amino acids: CASSLVIYEQYF. Based on the CDR3 plus reference TRBV7-2 and TRBJ2-7, the full variable domain is GAGVSQSPSNKVTEKGKDVELRCDPISGHTALYWYRQSLGQGLEFLIYFQGNSAPDKSGLPSDRFSAERTGGSVSTLTIQRTQQEDSAVYLCASSLVIYEQYFGPGTRLTVT.